A single sample is the source of the 14 T cell receptor beta chains below, sequenced in a study of CXCR3-negative and CXCR3-positive naive CD8 T cells. Study findings and constraints: Higher TRB CDR3 hydrophobicity marked CXCR3-positive naive cells relative to CXCR3-negative naive cells.

It was by 5' RACE with UMI labels that the TRB cDNA libraries were prepared. With the 5' RACE reads reprocessed, TCRdb shows one record per CDR3 protein and no DNA. Its listing shows approximately 96,000 distinct CDR3 sequences. Their antigens remain unidentified. Sequences were obtained from naive CXCR3+ CD8+ T cells from blood. This sample's subset: CD45RO-CCR7+CD27+CD95- naive CD8+ T cells expressing CXCR3 (TNR3+). These receptors were collected from a human donor in good health. Some clones in this sample may be carry-over from other donors' samples.

The chain combines TRBV3-1 with TRBJ2-3; TCRdb gives TRBD2 as the D gene, but with no DNA this cannot be confirmed. Germline CDR1 LGHDT, CDR2 YNNKEL (reference sequence). CDR3 length: 14 residues. The CDR3 loop reads CASSSGPAGHTQYF.

The chain's CDR3 is CASSGLAGSYNEQFF. The V and J genes are TRBV4-1 and TRBJ2-1; TCRdb reports TRBD2, a call that lacks DNA to check it against. The CDR3 covers 15 residues. Germline CDR1 MGHRA, CDR2 YSYEKL.

The V and J genes are TRBV27 and TRBJ1-6. The V gene's germline CDR1 is MNHEY and CDR2 SMNVEV (reference sequence). This CDR3 region has 14 residues. This CDR3 reads CASSLRHDNSPLHF.

The rearrangement joins TRBV6-2 or TRBV6-3 to TRBJ1-1. The V gene's germline CDR1 is MNHEY and CDR2 SVGEGT. This CDR3 is built from 13 residues. This CDR3 reads CASTLMGSAEAFF.

This CDR3 is CASSQIMDEQFF. The V call is TRBV14, the J call TRBJ2-1. The CDR3 runs to 12 residues. Per germline, CDR1 SGHDN and CDR2 FVKESK.

The V gene is TRBV7-2, the J gene TRBJ2-7; TCRdb's D call of TRBD1 is untestable without DNA. This CDR3 spans 16 amino acids. Germline V gives CDR1 SGHTA, CDR2 FQGNSA. CDR3 region: CASSLKGGGSSYEQYF.

This chain uses TRBV20-1 with TRBJ2-1; no DNA is available, so the TRBD2 call from TCRdb remains unchecked. The CDR3 sequence is 14 residues long. CDR1 is DFQATT, CDR2 SNEGSKA, per germline (reference sequence). The CDR3 reads CSATTSGAKNEQFF.

The V and J genes are TRBV6-6 and TRBJ1-5; TCRdb lists TRBD1, though no DNA is available to test this call. The CDR3 length is 15 residues. Germline V gives CDR1 MNHNY, CDR2 SVGAGI (reference sequence). CDR3 in amino acids: CASNPGTYSNQPQHF.

This chain joins TRBV7-9 and TRBJ2-4; TCRdb names TRBD1, which stays unverified in the absence of DNA. Germline V CDR1 and CDR2: SEHNR, FQNEAQ (reference sequence). This CDR3 comprises 17 residues. This CDR3 reads CASSFGPRELAKNIQYF.

The chain is built from TRBV29-1 and TRBJ2-4; TCRdb proposes TRBD1, but this gene call is untestable without DNA. The CDR3 is 15 amino acids. Looked up from germline, CDR1 is SQVTM and CDR2 is ANQGSEA. Here the CDR3 reads CSVGDRTGAKNIQYF.

The gene calls are TRBV4-3 and TRBJ2-1; TCRdb selects TRBD1, and the lack of DNA leaves this call unchecked. Germline CDR1 is LGHNA and CDR2 is YSLEER. This CDR3 comprises 19 residues. CDR3 in amino acids: CASSQERPRGQGLHNEQFF.

The rearrangement joins TRBV29-1 to TRBJ2-7; TCRdb picks TRBD1, but there is no DNA to check that call. This CDR3 region has 14 residues. Germline V gene data show CDR1 as SQVTM and CDR2 as ANQGSEA. CDR3 residues: CSVVGGGHSYEQYF.

This sequence joins TRBV4-3 and TRBJ1-5. Per germline, CDR1 LGHNA and CDR2 YSLEER. This CDR3 has 14 amino acids. The CDR3 region is CASSQDQGNQPQHF.

V and J are TRBV7-9 and TRBJ2-2; TCRdb calls TRBD2, which cannot be checked without DNA. The germline CDR1 and CDR2 sequences are SEHNR and FQNEAQ (reference sequence). CDR3 length: 15 amino acids. The CDR3 sequence is CASSSGTTLRGELFF.